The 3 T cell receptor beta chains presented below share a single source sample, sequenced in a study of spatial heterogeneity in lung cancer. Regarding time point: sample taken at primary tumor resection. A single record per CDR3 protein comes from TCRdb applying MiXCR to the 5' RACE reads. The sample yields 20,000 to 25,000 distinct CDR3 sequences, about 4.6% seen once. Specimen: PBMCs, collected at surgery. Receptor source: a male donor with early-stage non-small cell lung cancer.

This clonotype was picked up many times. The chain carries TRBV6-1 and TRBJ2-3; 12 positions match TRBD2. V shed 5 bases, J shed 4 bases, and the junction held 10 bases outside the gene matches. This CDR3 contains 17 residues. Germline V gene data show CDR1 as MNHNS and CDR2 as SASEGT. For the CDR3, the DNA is TGTGCCAGCAGTTCATTGACTAGCGGGAGAGTTGCAGATACGCAGTATTTT. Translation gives CASSSLTSGRVADTQYF.

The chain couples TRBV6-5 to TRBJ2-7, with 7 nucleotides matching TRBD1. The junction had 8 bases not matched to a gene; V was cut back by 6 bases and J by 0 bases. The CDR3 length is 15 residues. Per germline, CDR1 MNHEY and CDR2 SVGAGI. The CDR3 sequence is CASSPRGSLSYEQYF. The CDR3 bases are TGTGCCAGCAGCCCCAGGGGGTCCCTCTCCTACGAGCAGTACTTC.

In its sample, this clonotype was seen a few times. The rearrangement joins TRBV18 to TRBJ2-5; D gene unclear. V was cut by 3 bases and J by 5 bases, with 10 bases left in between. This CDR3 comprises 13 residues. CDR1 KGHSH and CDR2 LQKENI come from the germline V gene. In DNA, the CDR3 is TGTGCCAGCTCACCTCAAAACACTGAGACCCAGTACTTC. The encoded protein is CASSPQNTETQYF.